This T cell receptor beta chain was obtained from a study of long-term antiretroviral therapy in people with HIV. This clone was seen once. Sequencing relied on immunoSEQ assay v3.0, run at survey level. Profiling relied on immunoSEQ multiplex PCR, and the TCRdb table lists in-frame clones only, not all of them. The sample consists of tens of thousands of clones, 90% to 95% of them appearing once. The germline gives CDR1 MNHEY, CDR2 SMNVEV (reference sequence). V trimming: 5 bases; J trimming: 4 bases; junction bases outside the gene matches: 5. This CDR3 is built from 15 residues. The sequence came from a woman between 45 and 65 years old with HIV. The chain couples TRBV27 to TRBJ1-4, with 9 nucleotides matching TRBD1. The input for sequencing was unsorted PBMCs, taken 3.7 years after starting antiretroviral therapy. The CDR3 protein is CASSQGQGHNEKLFF. CDR3 DNA: TGTGCCAGCAGTCAAGGACAGGGGCATAATGAAAAACTGTTTTTT.